The 15 T cell receptor beta chains in this list originate from one sample, sequenced in a study of response to subunit inactivated influenza vaccine. MiXCR, run by TCRdb on the RT-PCR reads, gives a single entry per CDR3 protein. Of hundreds of thousands of distinct CDR3 sequences listed, about 14% are singletons. This specimen was PBMCs from blood, taken less than 15 days before vaccination. The receptors here all came from a man in his fifties who received an inactivated influenza vaccine.

The table lists this clonotype with a few counts. This chain uses TRBV9 with TRBJ2-1; TRBD2 aligns across 11 bases. CDR3 size: 14 residues. Trimming took 5 bases from V and 9 from J; bases not matched to a gene: 7. Germline CDR1 SGDLS, CDR2 YYNGEE. The CDR3 loop reads CASSILAGVGEQFF. The CDR3, as DNA: TGTGCCAGCAGTATACTAGCGGGAGTCGGTGAGCAGTTCTTC.

The chain links TRBV10-3 to TRBJ1-6, with D possibly being TRBD1 (6 bases). This CDR3 has 14 amino acids. Germline V CDR1 and CDR2: ENHRY, SYGVKD. V lost 5 bases to trimming and J lost 3 bases, with 8 bases between them. The CDR3 sequence: CAISKDSYNSPLHF. The DNA of the CDR3 is TGTGCCATCAGTAAGGACAGCTATAATTCACCCCTCCACTTT.

This clonotype was seen a handful of times. V usage is TRBV7-2 and J usage is TRBJ2-2, with 8 bases matching TRBD2. CDR1 and CDR2 from the germline V gene are SGHTA and FQGNSA. The CDR3 loop spans 15 amino acids. After removal of 5 bases from V and 5 bases from J, the junction contained 7 bases not matched to a gene. The CDR3 nucleotides are TGTGCCAGCAGCCCCCACGGGGGGGGGACCGGGGAGCTGTTTTTT. It translates to CASSPHGGGTGELFF.

The CDR3 spells CASTWTSGGETQYF. CDR3 nucleotides: TGTGCCAGCACCTGGACTAGCGGGGGGGAGACCCAGTACTTC. The J gene is TRBJ2-5, the V gene TRBV5-5; 14 bases line up with TRBD2. The CDR3 has 14 amino acids. Germline CDR1 SGHKS, CDR2 YYEKEE (reference sequence). Germline trimming cut 6 bases from V and 5 bases from J; bases unmatched to any gene: 3.

This clonotype was detected only a few times. This chain uses TRBV4-2 with TRBJ1-5, with TRBD1 as a possible D gene (5 bases). Trimming pared 0 bases from V and 6 bases from J, leaving 15 bases between. Germline assignment: CDR1 LGHNA and CDR2 YNFKEQ. This CDR3 region has 16 residues. The CDR3 DNA reads as TGTGCCAGCAGCCAAGATTTCGGGGGATGGGGTCAGCCCCAGCATTTT. It encodes CASSQDFGGWGQPQHF.

The rearrangement uses TRBV7-2 and TRBJ2-3; 13 nucleotides line up with TRBD2. The CDR3 spans 16 residues. V dropped 6 bases and J dropped 2; count of bases not matched to a gene: 5. Germline-derived CDR1 and CDR2 are SGHTA and FQGNSA. As DNA, the CDR3 is TGTGCCAGCAGTGATGGGACTAGCGGGGACACAGATACGCAGTATTTT. Translating gives CASSDGTSGDTDTQYF.

The chain joins TRBV4-1 to TRBJ1-2; D possibly corresponds to TRBD1 (6 bases). Per the germline V gene, CDR1 is MGHRA and CDR2 is YSYEKL. The CDR3 covers 14 residues. V lost 2 bases and J lost 8, with 15 bases in between. The CDR3 nucleotides read TGCGCCAGCAGCCAATCCCAGGGGTATGAGGGCTACACCTTC. Its translation: CASSQSQGYEGYTF.

This clonotype was observed at least ten times. J is TRBJ2-5 and V is TRBV20-1; TRBD1 aligns across 7 bases. V lost 3 bases, J lost 2 bases, and 9 bases stayed unmatched. There are 15 residues in the CDR3. Germline-derived CDR1 and CDR2 are DFQATT and SNEGSKA (reference sequence). As DNA, the CDR3 is TGCAGTGCTAGGGACGCCGGGACAGCACAAGAGACCCAGTACTTC. It specifies CSARDAGTAQETQYF.

This clonotype was recorded many times. The chain combines TRBV7-6 with TRBJ1-4; no reliable D call. The V gene lost 5 bases and the J gene lost 7 bases, with 17 bases spanning the gap. Germline V CDR1 and CDR2: SGHVS, FNYEAQ. CDR3 length: 15 amino acids. The CDR3 protein is CASSPEYSLSEKLFF. DNA for the CDR3: TGTGCCAGCAGCCCCGAGTACTCTCTTAGTGAAAAACTGTTTTTT.

This chain connects TRBV5-1 to TRBJ2-7; D remains unclear. The germline CDR1 and CDR2 sequences are SGHRS and YFSETQ. This CDR3 spans 16 amino acids. The V end lost 1 base, the J end lost 6 bases, and 20 bases lay between the germline ends. CDR3: CASSLSRPSLSSEQYF. CDR3 coding DNA: TGCGCCAGCAGCTTGTCCCGGCCTTCCCTATCCAGCGAGCAGTACTTC.

The chain combines TRBV12-3 or TRBV12-4 with TRBJ2-3, with 13 bases fitting TRBD2. This CDR3 has 17 residues. After removal of 6 bases from V and 5 bases from J, the junction contained 11 bases not matched to a gene. The CDR3 DNA reads TGTGCCAGCAGGTCTCCGGGACTAGCGGGATTGGGAGATACGCAGTATTTT. Its translation is CASRSPGLAGLGDTQYF.

The CDR3, as DNA: TGTGCCAGCAGTTACCTTGCCTACGAGCAGTACTTC. It codes for CASSYLAYEQYF. The chain carries TRBV6-2 or TRBV6-3 and TRBJ2-7; D gene uncertain. The CDR3 runs 12 residues. The V end was cut by 2 bases, the J end by 2 bases, with 4 bases between. Germline lookup yields CDR1 MNHEY and CDR2 SVGEGT.

The CDR3 nucleotides are TGTGCCTGGAGTGGGGACGGCTACGAGCAGTACTTC. It translates to CAWSGDGYEQYF. The J gene is TRBJ2-7, the V gene TRBV30, with D perhaps matching TRBD1 or TRBD2 (5 bases each). V lost 1 base and J lost 3, with 7 bases in between. The CDR3 has 12 residues. Germline values: CDR1 GTSNPN, CDR2 SVGIG (reference sequence).

V gene TRBV3-1 combines with J gene TRBJ1-1; TRBD1 might be the D (5 bases). Trimming removed 0 bases at V and 0 bases at J, with 11 bases between. CDR3 length: 16 amino acids. Germline assignment: CDR1 LGHDT and CDR2 YNNKEL (reference sequence). The CDR3 reads CASSQDYDSMNTEAFF. CDR3 sequence (DNA): TGTGCCAGCAGCCAAGATTACGACAGCATGAACACTGAAGCTTTCTTT.

This clonotype was found a few times. The genes are TRBV30 and TRBJ1-1; 8 bases align to TRBD1. Germline lookup yields CDR1 GTSNPN and CDR2 SVGIG (reference sequence). This CDR3 is built from 12 residues. After removal of 3 bases from V and 6 bases from J, the junction contained 3 bases not matched to a gene. This CDR3 is CAWSGQGPEAFF. In nucleotides, the CDR3 is TGTGCCTGGAGCGGACAGGGACCTGAAGCTTTCTTT.